A single sample is the source of the 21 T cell receptor beta chains below, sequenced in a study of OX40 agonist ivuxolimab in advanced cancers. TCRdb's table, derived via immunoSEQ multiplex PCR, lists solely in-frame clones and lacks some. In the table there are 25,000 to 35,000 clones, 87% of which are singletons. This sample comprised CD4+ or CD8+ T cells sorted from blood, obtained in a trial of the OX40 agonist ivuxolimab. The receptor source for this set is an adult with an advanced solid tumor such as melanoma, head and neck, liver or kidney cancer.

This clone was picked up a small number of times. This chain joins TRBV27 and TRBJ2-7; possible D gene TRBD2, 5 bases. Trimming removed 2 bases from V and 5 bases from J, with 16 bases in between. Germline lookup yields CDR1 MNHEY and CDR2 SMNVEV (reference sequence). The length of the CDR3 is 15 residues. CDR3 region: CASSLGSPPLNEQYF. The CDR3 DNA sequence: TGTGCCAGCAGTTTAGGGAGCCCTCCCCTCAACGAGCAGTACTTC.

The genes are TRBV19 and TRBJ2-1, with 9 bases aligning to TRBD2. V lost 1 base to trimming and J lost 0 bases; unmatched junction nucleotides: 13. The CDR3 loop spans 20 amino acids. Germline CDR1 reads LNHDA; CDR2 reads SQIVND (reference sequence). The CDR3 nucleotides read TGTGCCAGTAGTATAGGGAGCCTAGCGGGGCCGAGGAGCTCCTACAATGAGCAGTTCTTC. Translated, it gives CASSIGSLAGPRSSYNEQFF. Full variable domain (remainder filled in from reference TRBV19 and TRBJ2-1): DGGITQSPKYLFRKEGQNVTLSCEQNLNHDAMYWYRQDPGQGLRLIYYSQIVNDFQKGDIAEGYSVSREKKESFPLTVTSAQKNPTAFYLCASSIGSLAGPRSSYNEQFFGPGTRLTVL.

The chain employs TRBV15 and TRBJ1-1, with D uncertain. Deletions cut 4 bases from V and 0 bases from J, with 12 bases between. Per germline, CDR1 LNHNV and CDR2 YYDKDF (reference sequence). CDR3 length: 15 residues. CDR3 amino acids: CATSILTLMNTEAFF. In DNA, the CDR3 is TGTGCCACCAGCATACTGACCTTAATGAACACTGAAGCTTTCTTT. Using reference TRBV15 and TRBJ1-1 for the parts outside the CDR3, the full variable domain is DAMVIQNPRYQVTQFGKPVTLSCSQTLNHNVMYWYQQKSSQAPKLLFHYYDKDFNNEADTPDNFQSRRPNTSFCFLDIRSPGLGDTAMYLCATSILTLMNTEAFFGQGTRLTVV.

This clone was counted between two and nine times. The chain couples TRBV28 to TRBJ1-2; a weak D match, TRBD1 (5 bases). Trimming removed 2 bases at V and 3 bases at J, with 10 bases between. Germline CDR1 MDHEN, CDR2 SYDVKM. The CDR3 runs 14 residues. CDR3 sequence reads: CASSLRGLDYGYTF. CDR3 nucleotide sequence: TGTGCCAGCAGTTTAAGGGGACTTGACTATGGCTACACCTTC.

The J gene is TRBJ2-2, the V gene TRBV7-2, with D uncertain. Looked up from germline, CDR1 is SGHTA and CDR2 is FQGNSA. The CDR3 is 13 residues long. Trimming pared 5 bases from V and 13 bases from J, leaving 17 bases between. Here the CDR3 DNA reads TGTGCCAGCAGCCCCCGAAACTCGGTCGGGCTGTTTTTT. This encodes CASSPRNSVGLFF.

This chain uses TRBV11-2 with TRBJ1-1, with D perhaps TRBD1 (5 bases). V was shortened by 1 base and J by 4 bases, with 16 bases between the two germline ends. In germline, CDR1 is SGHAT, CDR2 FQNNGV. The CDR3 runs to 16 residues. The DNA for the CDR3 is TGTGCCAGCAGCTTAGGATGGGGGACGTGGAGCACTGAAGCTTTCTTT. Translation gives CASSLGWGTWSTEAFF. The variable domain in full, with the rest retrieved from reference TRBV11-2 and TRBJ1-1, is EAGVAQSPRYKIIEKRQSVAFWCNPISGHATLYWYQQILGQGPKLLIQFQNNGVVDDSQLPKDRFSAERLKGVDSTLKIQPAKLEDSAVYLCASSLGWGTWSTEAFFGQGTRLTVV.

The rearrangement joins TRBV28 to TRBJ1-5, with no clear D. There are 14 residues in the CDR3. V lost 3 bases and J 7 bases, leaving 13 bases between the germline ends. CDR1 and CDR2 (germline): MDHEN, SYDVKM. CDR3 DNA sequence: TGTGCCAGCAGTTTGAGGCCGGGTAGCCAGCCCCAGCATTTT. Translated: CASSLRPGSQPQHF.

This clone was observed a few times. V gene TRBV6-6 combines with J gene TRBJ2-1; maybe TRBD2 (5 bases). CDR1 MNHNY and CDR2 SVGAGI come from the germline V gene (reference sequence). V gave up 5 bases and J gave up 4 bases, with 9 bases separating them. The CDR3 totals 13 residues. CDR3 sequence: CASSGGLYNEQFF. In DNA, the CDR3 is TGTGCCAGCAGTGGCGGGCTTTACAATGAGCAGTTCTTC.

The chain uses TRBV27 and TRBJ2-7, with no clear D. CDR1 is MNHEY and CDR2 is SMNVEV in the germline V gene (reference sequence). Deletions cut 5 bases from V and 5 bases from J, with 16 bases between. CDR3 length equals 14 residues. CDR3 DNA: TGTGCCAGCAGTAGAGGACGGTTAAGGGACGAGCAGTACTTC. Its translation: CASSRGRLRDEQYF.

This chain joins TRBV14 and TRBJ1-2; no reliable D call. The CDR3 has 15 amino acids. Per germline, CDR1 SGHDN and CDR2 FVKESK. V was cut by 0 bases and J by 5 bases, with 13 bases left in between. The CDR3 reads CASSQDPDSWYGYTF. The CDR3 DNA follows: TGTGCCAGCAGCCAAGATCCGGATTCCTGGTATGGCTACACCTTC.

The chain uses TRBV9 and TRBJ2-1, with 9 bases that match TRBD2. This CDR3 is built from 15 residues. The germline gives CDR1 SGDLS, CDR2 YYNGEE. Losses at the gene ends were 3 bases for V and 7 bases for J; bases not matched to a gene: 8. As DNA, the CDR3 is TGTGCCAGCAGCGGCGGGACTAGCTCGCTTAATGAGCAGTTCTTC. Its protein is CASSGGTSSLNEQFF.

This chain connects TRBV13 to TRBJ2-2, with a possible D match to TRBD1 (6 bases). V lost 1 base and J 6 bases, leaving 15 bases between the germline ends. The germline gives CDR1 PRHDT, CDR2 FYEKMQ (reference sequence). The CDR3 contains 16 residues. The CDR3 spells CASSLEGRGIAGELFF. The CDR3 DNA is TGTGCCAGCAGCTTAGAAGGCAGGGGTATCGCCGGGGAGCTGTTTTTT.

The rearrangement joins TRBV28 to TRBJ2-7; TRBD2 matches 11 bases. The germline gives CDR1 MDHEN, CDR2 SYDVKM. This CDR3 is built from 15 residues. V lost 4 bases and J lost 2; bases outside the gene matches: 4. CDR3 bases: TGTGCCAGCAGTTCTCTAGCGGGAGGCCCCTACGAGCAGTACTTC. Encoded protein: CASSSLAGGPYEQYF.

This chain links TRBV9 with TRBJ2-2; TRBD2 aligns across 7 bases. Germline CDR1 SGDLS, CDR2 YYNGEE. The V and J ends lost 4 bases and 7 bases, in that order; junction bases with no gene match: 13. This CDR3 comprises 16 residues. The CDR3 here is CASSPGSGAGLGELFF. The CDR3, as DNA: TGTGCCAGCAGCCCCGGTTCGGGAGCGGGACTCGGGGAGCTGTTTTTT.

V is TRBV4-3 and J is TRBJ1-4, with D possibly being TRBD1 (6 bases). Trimming stripped 1 base from V and 4 bases from J, with 13 bases between. This CDR3 contains 16 residues. Looked up from germline, CDR1 is LGHNA and CDR2 is YSLEER. The DNA for the CDR3 is TGCGCCAGCAGCCAAGTCGGTTCAGGGGATAATGAAAAACTGTTTTTT. Its protein product is CASSQVGSGDNEKLFF.

The V gene is TRBV19, the J gene TRBJ2-2; D tentatively fits TRBD1 or TRBD2 (6 bases each). Deletions cut 4 bases from V and 6 bases from J, with 15 bases between. Germline V lookup: CDR1 LNHDA, CDR2 SQIVND (reference sequence). CDR3 length: 15 residues. CDR3 amino acids: CASSTGAGRAGELFF. DNA of the CDR3: TGTGCCAGTAGTACGGGGGCAGGCAGGGCCGGGGAGCTGTTTTTT. Together with reference TRBV19 and TRBJ2-2, the CDR3 gives the full variable domain: DGGITQSPKYLFRKEGQNVTLSCEQNLNHDAMYWYRQDPGQGLRLIYYSQIVNDFQKGDIAEGYSVSREKKESFPLTVTSAQKNPTAFYLCASSTGAGRAGELFFGEGSRLTVL.

V is TRBV19 and J is TRBJ2-3, with 8 bases fitting TRBD1. The CDR3 covers 15 residues. With V trimmed by 4 bases and J by 3 bases, 6 bases remained unmatched. CDR1 and CDR2 from the germline V gene are LNHDA and SQIVND (reference sequence). CDR3 in DNA: TGTGCCAGTAGTAACGGACAGGGCTTAACAGATACGCAGTATTTT. This codes for CASSNGQGLTDTQYF.

This sequence joins TRBV9 and TRBJ1-2; 8 bases match TRBD1. J was trimmed by 3 bases and V by 5 bases; bases with no gene match: 18. CDR1 and CDR2 (germline): SGDLS, YYNGEE. The CDR3 covers 18 residues. The CDR3: CASSSFGGTGISDYGYTF. The CDR3 coding sequence is TGTGCCAGCAGTTCATTCGGGGGGACAGGCATCTCCGACTATGGCTACACCTTC. The entire variable domain, with the rest obtained from reference TRBV9 and TRBJ1-2, is as follows: DSGVTQTPKHLITATGQRVTLRCSPRSGDLSVYWYQQSLDQGLQFLIQYYNGEERAKGNILERFSAQQFPDLHSELNLSSLELGDSALYFCASSSFGGTGISDYGYTFGSGTRLTVV.

The chain uses TRBV5-6 and TRBJ2-5; 14 bases align to TRBD2. Looked up from germline, CDR1 is SGHDT and CDR2 is YYEEEE. The V segment lost 4 bases and the J segment 5 bases; nucleotides outside the gene matches: 4. The CDR3 is made up of 15 amino acids. CDR3 loop: CASSVTSGRVETQYF. CDR3 bases: TGTGCCAGCAGCGTGACTAGCGGGAGGGTGGAGACCCAGTACTTC.

V and J are TRBV6-1 and TRBJ2-5; 12 nucleotides line up with TRBD2. Germline V gene lookup returns CDR1 MNHNS and CDR2 SASEGT. The trim removed 0 bases at V and 5 bases at J, leaving 7 bases unmatched. The CDR3 contains 17 residues. CDR3 amino acids: CASSEAELAGGGETQYF. CDR3 DNA sequence: TGTGCCAGCAGTGAAGCTGAACTAGCGGGAGGCGGGGAGACCCAGTACTTC.

V usage is TRBV9 and J usage is TRBJ2-3; D is unclear. V dropped 4 bases and J dropped 4 bases, with 7 bases sitting between them. Per germline, CDR1 SGDLS and CDR2 YYNGEE. The CDR3 sequence is 12 residues long. Written as DNA, the CDR3 is TGTGCCAGCAGCTCCTCGCCAGATACGCAGTATTTT. Translation: CASSSSPDTQYF.